The clone carrying this TCR beta chain was counted between two and nine times. Its antigen is not known. RNA transcripts were the template for amplifying TCR beta CDR3 regions. Researchers ran a first-round RT-PCR on the TCR CDR3 using the HTBI primer set. Each CDR3 protein is one row after TCRdb ran MiXCR on the multiplex PCR reads. The sample has fewer than 800,000 distinct CDR3 sequences; about a sixth are singletons. Germline V CDR1 and CDR2: SGHAT, FQNNGV. This CDR3 has 17 amino acids. Trimming took off 2 bases at V and 0 bases at J, with 17 bases between the two ends. The data are from a study of T cells in Graves' hyperthyroidism and ophthalmopathy. Study outcomes and limitations: Model predictions of ophthalmopathy came a median approximately seven months before onset. Most clonotypes expanded in thyroid above 0.001 were likewise present in blood.

The clonotype originates from a man aged 18 to 30 with Graves' hyperthyroidism. This chain connects TRBV11-2 to TRBJ2-7; possibly TRBD2 for D (5 bases). The specimen sequenced was blood. CDR3 nucleotide sequence: TGTGCCAGCAGCTTATACCCCGGCGGGTCCACCTCCTACGAGCAGTACTTC. It encodes CASSLYPGGSTSYEQYF.